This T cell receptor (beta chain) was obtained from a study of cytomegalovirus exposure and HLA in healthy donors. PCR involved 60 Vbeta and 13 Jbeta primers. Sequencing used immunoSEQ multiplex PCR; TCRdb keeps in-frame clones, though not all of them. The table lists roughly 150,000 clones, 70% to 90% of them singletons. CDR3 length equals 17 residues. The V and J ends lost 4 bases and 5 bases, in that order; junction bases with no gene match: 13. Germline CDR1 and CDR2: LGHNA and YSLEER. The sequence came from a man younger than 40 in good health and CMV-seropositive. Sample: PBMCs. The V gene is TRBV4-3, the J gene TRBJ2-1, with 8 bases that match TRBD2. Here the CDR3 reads CASSPSTPGGLDNEQFF. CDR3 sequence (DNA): TGCGCCAGCAGCCCAAGCACCCCGGGAGGGCTGGACAATGAGCAGTTCTTC.